This is a list of T cell receptor beta chains from one sample in a study of early T cells in non-severe SARS-CoV-2 infection. One entry per CDR3 protein results from TCRdb running MiXCR on the 5' RACE reads. In the table there are more than 80,000 distinct CDR3 sequences, approximately 15% of which are singletons. Material: whole blood. These TCRs come from an adult who was a healthcare worker with PCR-confirmed SARS-CoV-2 infection or an uninfected control (not recorded which). Each CDR3 is given with its conserved first and last residue. A D gene is named only where the DNA matches it firmly. Part of the rows lack a size; the others show once, few, many or a class for expanded clones.

v_gene	abundance	j_gene	d_gene	CDR3aa	CDR3nt
TRBV27	NA	TRBJ2-7	NA	CASSLNSRADFYEQYF	TGTGCCAGCAGTCTCAACAGCCGAGCGGATTTTTACGAGCAGTACTTC
TRBV9	many	TRBJ2-3	NA	CASSEGSTDTQYF	TGTGCCAGCAGCGAGGGTTCAACAGATACGCAGTATTTT
TRBV7-2	few	TRBJ2-3	NA	CASSSQRDTQYF	TGTGCCAGCAGCTCTCAGCGGGATACGCAGTATTTT
TRBV12-3/TRBV12-4	few	TRBJ1-1	NA	CASSPRFNPEAFF	TGTGCCAGCAGTCCTAGGTTCAACCCTGAAGCTTTCTTT
TRBV6-2/TRBV6-3	NA	TRBJ1-5	NA	CASVGGYHQPQHF	TGTGCCAGCGTGGGGGGGTACCATCAGCCCCAGCATTTT
TRBV27	NA	TRBJ1-1	NA	CASSFARVNTEAFF	TGTGCCAGCAGTTTTGCGAGGGTGAACACTGAAGCTTTCTTT
TRBV25-1	NA	TRBJ2-2	TRBD1	CASTRQGTGGELFF	TGTGCCAGCACTAGACAGGGCACAGGCGGGGAGCTGTTTTTT
TRBV7-2	NA	TRBJ2-7	NA	CASSFVAYEQYF	TGTGCCAGCAGCTTTGTCGCCTACGAGCAGTACTTC
TRBV27	few	TRBJ2-7	NA	CASSFGGSSDYEQYF	TGTGCCAGCAGTTTTGGTGGCTCGTCGGACTACGAGCAGTACTTC
TRBV7-8	NA	TRBJ2-7	NA	CASSLAPANYEQYF	TGTGCCAGCAGCTTAGCGCCAGCGAACTACGAGCAGTACTTC
TRBV29-1	NA	TRBJ1-3	TRBD1	CSAGSGGLLSGNTIYF	TGCAGCGCTGGATCAGGGGGCCTACTCTCTGGAAACACCATATATTTT
TRBV20-1	many	TRBJ2-1	TRBD2	CSARFPRLAGVNEQFF	TGCAGTGCTAGATTTCCCCGACTAGCGGGGGTGAATGAGCAGTTCTTC
TRBV19	few	TRBJ2-4	TRBD1	CASGQGQNIQYF	TGTGCCAGCGGACAGGGACAAAACATTCAGTACTTC
TRBV24-1	NA	TRBJ2-1	TRBD2	CATSDTTSGGYYNEQFF	TGTGCCACCAGTGATACGACTAGCGGGGGGTACTACAATGAGCAGTTCTTC
TRBV29-1	many	TRBJ2-1	NA	CSVEGDSGVPYNEQFF	TGCAGCGTTGAAGGGGATTCAGGGGTTCCCTACAATGAGCAGTTCTTC
TRBV7-9	NA	TRBJ1-4	NA	CASSSSTAATNEKLFF	TGTGCCAGCAGCTCCAGCACGGCGGCAACTAATGAAAAACTGTTTTTT
TRBV24-1	NA	TRBJ2-1	NA	CATSSTGRGDEQFF	TGTGCCACCAGTTCTACGGGGAGAGGGGATGAGCAGTTCTTC
TRBV28	many	TRBJ1-2	TRBD1	CASSLPQGAGYGYTF	TGTGCCAGCAGTTTACCTCAGGGGGCAGGTTATGGCTACACCTTC
TRBV5-5	NA	TRBJ2-1	TRBD1	CASSQLRTGTGKGDEQFF	TGTGCCAGCAGCCAGCTTCGTACCGGGACAGGGAAGGGGGATGAGCAGTTCTTC
TRBV20-1	many	TRBJ2-1	NA	CSARIRVEQFF	TGCAGTGCTAGAATCAGGGTAGAGCAGTTCTTC
TRBV28	NA	TRBJ2-2	NA	CASSPEWATGELFF	TGTGCCAGCAGCCCCGAGTGGGCCACCGGGGAGCTGTTTTTT
TRBV7-7	NA	TRBJ2-1	TRBD2	CASSLGLAGVDEQFF	TGTGCTAGCAGCTTAGGACTAGCGGGGGTCGATGAGCAGTTCTTC
TRBV18	few	TRBJ1-4	NA	CASSLQGSGTTNEKLFF	TGTGCCAGCTCACTGCAGGGTTCCGGCACAACTAATGAAAAACTGTTTTTT
TRBV27	few	TRBJ2-3	TRBD2	CASSHILAGGTDTQYF	TGTGCCAGCAGTCACATACTAGCGGGGGGGACAGATACGCAGTATTTT
TRBV19	few	TRBJ2-5	TRBD1	CASSRTGGEETQYF	TGTGCCAGTAGTAGGACAGGGGGCGAAGAGACCCAGTACTTC
TRBV11-2	NA	TRBJ2-1	NA	CASSSPTGDSYNEQFF	TGTGCCAGCAGCTCCCCAACGGGAGACTCCTACAATGAGCAGTTCTTC
TRBV11-2	few	TRBJ1-1	TRBD1	CASVITGTAPMNTEAFF	TGTGCCAGCGTCATCACTGGGACAGCCCCTATGAACACTGAAGCTTTCTTT
TRBV2	few	TRBJ2-6	NA	CASNGANVLTF	TGTGCCAGCAATGGGGCCAACGTCCTGACTTTC
TRBV18	few	TRBJ2-5	NA	CASSPRDSETQYF	TGTGCCAGCTCACCTAGAGACTCGGAGACCCAGTACTTC
TRBV18	few	TRBJ1-1	TRBD1	CASSPRDRDTEAFF	TGTGCCAGCTCACCCCGGGACAGGGACACTGAAGCTTTCTTT
TRBV30	few	TRBJ2-4	NA	CAWRRGAKNIQYF	TGTGCCTGGAGGAGGGGGGCCAAAAACATTCAGTACTTC
TRBV7-6	many	TRBJ1-1	TRBD1	CASSLPGGNTEAFF	TGTGCCAGCAGCTTACCAGGGGGAAACACTGAAGCTTTCTTT
TRBV28	NA	TRBJ1-1	TRBD1	CASSGNRGVNTEAFF	TGTGCCAGCAGCGGAAACAGGGGGGTGAACACTGAAGCTTTCTTT
TRBV28	NA	TRBJ1-1	NA	CASTGQYPAAFF	TGTGCCAGCACCGGACAGTACCCCGCCGCTTTCTTT
TRBV7-9	many	TRBJ2-7	TRBD1	CASSPGTGGYEQYF	TGTGCCAGCAGCCCCGGCACAGGGGGCTACGAGCAGTACTTC
TRBV6-5	NA	TRBJ2-3	TRBD2	CASSPGLAGGPPDTQYF	TGTGCCAGCAGTCCGGGACTAGCGGGAGGTCCCCCGGATACGCAGTATTTT
TRBV7-9	many	TRBJ2-1	NA	CASSPGLAWNNEQFF	TGTGCCAGCAGCCCAGGGCTAGCGTGGAACAATGAGCAGTTCTTC
TRBV7-9	many	TRBJ2-7	NA	CASSLFSYEQYF	TGTGCCAGCAGCTTATTCTCCTACGAGCAGTACTTC
TRBV29-1	NA	TRBJ2-1	TRBD1	CSVGQGMNEQFF	TGCAGCGTGGGACAGGGTATGAATGAGCAGTTCTTC
TRBV27	many	TRBJ1-5	NA	CASSSRAQQPQHF	TGTGCCAGCAGTTCTAGGGCGCAACAGCCCCAGCATTTT
TRBV19	many	TRBJ1-5	NA	CASRHRERNQPQHF	TGTGCCAGTAGACACAGGGAGCGCAATCAGCCCCAGCATTTT
TRBV6-2/TRBV6-3	few	TRBJ2-7	TRBD1	CASSYTTGSYEQYF	TGTGCCAGCAGTTACACGACAGGGTCCTACGAGCAGTACTTC
TRBV20-1	NA	TRBJ2-7	NA	CSARGGSGYEQYF	TGCAGTGCTAGGGGAGGTAGCGGTTACGAGCAGTACTTC
TRBV21-1	many	TRBJ1-1	NA	CASSTRTGGTWIPEAFF	TGTGCCAGCAGCACCCGGACAGGGGGAACCTGGATCCCTGAAGCTTTCTTT
TRBV7-9	many	TRBJ2-1	NA	CASSSPPQGGKYNEQFF	TGTGCCAGCAGCTCACCCCCTCAGGGCGGGAAATACAATGAGCAGTTCTTC
TRBV11-2	NA	TRBJ2-5	TRBD2	CASSFLLAGGMETQYF	TGTGCCAGCAGCTTCCTCCTAGCGGGGGGCATGGAGACCCAGTACTTC
TRBV4-2	few	TRBJ1-6	NA	CASSQDAGVGSSPLHF	TGTGCCAGCAGCCAAGATGCAGGTGTAGGAAGTTCACCCCTCCACTTT
TRBV12-3/TRBV12-4	few	TRBJ2-7	NA	CASNGAATVSYEQYF	TGTGCCAGCAACGGTGCAGCGACAGTTTCCTACGAGCAGTACTTC
TRBV27	few	TRBJ2-3	NA	CASSQRDRRRSGGNTDTQYF	TGTGCCAGCAGTCAAAGGGACAGGAGGAGGTCGGGGGGAAACACAGATACGCAGTATTTT
TRBV20-1	NA	TRBJ1-6	TRBD1	CSARPDRWNSPLHF	TGCAGTGCTAGACCGGACAGGTGGAATTCACCCCTCCACTTT
TRBV9	few	TRBJ1-1	TRBD1	CASSGGTGEANTEAFF	TGTGCCAGCAGCGGAGGGACAGGGGAGGCGAACACTGAAGCTTTCTTT
TRBV11-2	many	TRBJ2-1	TRBD2	CASSPSGVTNEQFF	TGTGCCAGCAGCCCGAGCGGGGTCACCAATGAGCAGTTCTTC